The 22 T cell receptor beta chains given below trace back to one sample, sequenced in a study of blood T cell repertoires in COVID-19. Data came from immunoSEQ multiplex PCR; TCRdb stores just in-frame clones and leaves some out. In the table there are about 300,000 clones, approximately 84% of which are singletons. Specimen: PBMCs or T cells enriched from blood (not recorded which). These receptors originate from a man between 25 and 39 years old who had recovered from COVID-19.

CDR3 bases: TGTGCCAGTAGTACTCGTGCCGGGGAGCTGTTTTTT. Translation gives CASSTRAGELFF. The chain combines TRBV19 with TRBJ2-2, with D hard to call. V was clipped by 4 bases and J by 6 bases, with 6 bases between them. The CDR3 loop spans 12 amino acids. Germline values: CDR1 LNHDA, CDR2 SQIVND (reference sequence).

This chain links TRBV2 with TRBJ2-7, with D perhaps matching TRBD1 (6 bases). This CDR3 has 12 amino acids. Germline V CDR1 and CDR2: SNHLY, FYNNEI. Trimming took off 4 bases at V and 3 bases at J, with 7 bases between the two ends. The CDR3, as DNA: TGTGCCAGCAGTGCGGACAGCTACGAGCAGTACTTC. Encoded protein: CASSADSYEQYF.

The rearrangement uses TRBV10-2 and TRBJ1-2; D is unclear. V gave up 0 bases and J gave up 0 bases, with 11 bases separating them. From germline, CDR1 is WSHSY and CDR2 SAAADI. This CDR3 has 16 amino acids. The CDR3, as DNA: TGCGCCAGCAGTGAGTCGACCGGAGGCTCTAACTATGGCTACACCTTC. Translation: CASSESTGGSNYGYTF.

This chain connects TRBV11-2 to TRBJ2-2; 8 bases align to TRBD2. Germline values: CDR1 SGHAT, CDR2 FQNNGV. V lost 3 bases, J lost 7 bases, and 13 bases stayed unmatched. The CDR3 has 17 residues. The CDR3 sequence: CASSFVSGGTFYGELFF. CDR3 DNA sequence: TGTGCCAGCAGCTTTGTAAGCGGGGGAACATTCTACGGGGAGCTGTTTTTT.

This chain links TRBV27 with TRBJ2-1, with D tentatively TRBD2 (5 bases). Trimming left V 6 bases short and J 6 bases short, with 12 bases between. CDR3 size: 13 residues. Germline V gene lookup returns CDR1 MNHEY and CDR2 SMNVEV (reference sequence). Here the CDR3 reads CASRLGGSNEQFF. The DNA for the CDR3 is TGTGCCAGCAGACTCGGAGGCTCCAATGAGCAGTTCTTC.

This chain links TRBV20-1 with TRBJ2-2, with 10 bases matching TRBD2. CDR1 DFQATT and CDR2 SNEGSKA come from the germline V gene (reference sequence). With 3 bases clipped from V and 7 bases from J, the junction kept 8 bases outside the gene matches. This CDR3 contains 15 residues. The CDR3 coding sequence is TGCAGTGCTAGTCGTCTAGCGGGAGCGGACGGGGAGCTGTTTTTT. Encoded protein: CSASRLAGADGELFF.

This chain joins TRBV6-5 and TRBJ2-2; 9 bases agree with TRBD2. The CDR3 runs 15 residues. Looked up from germline, CDR1 is MNHEY and CDR2 is SVGAGI. With 6 bases clipped from V and 1 base from J, the junction kept 3 bases outside the gene matches. The CDR3 nucleotides read TGTGCCAGCAGCCTAGCGGGACGGAACACCGGGGAGCTGTTTTTT. It encodes CASSLAGRNTGELFF.

CDR3 residues: CASSATARGGDTQYF. For the CDR3, the DNA is TGCGCCAGCAGTGCGACTGCACGGGGAGGCGATACGCAGTATTTT. V usage is TRBV10-2 and J usage is TRBJ2-3; the D gene is possibly TRBD2 (6 bases). Looked up from germline, CDR1 is WSHSY and CDR2 is SAAADI. The CDR3 loop spans 15 amino acids. V gave up 4 bases and J gave up 6 bases, with 17 bases separating them.

A single count supports this clone. The chain uses TRBV27 and TRBJ2-7; TRBD1 matches at 7 bases. V was pared by 3 bases and J by 4 bases, with 6 bases of the junction left unmatched. The CDR3 is 14 residues long. Germline-derived CDR1 and CDR2 are MNHEY and SMNVEV (reference sequence). CDR3 in amino acids: CASSFRDSPYEQYF. The CDR3 region has the DNA TGTGCCAGCAGTTTCCGGGACAGCCCATACGAGCAGTACTTC.

Remarks on this clone: Mismatch with germline at one junction end may stem from a read error. The gene calls are TRBV7-7 and TRBJ2-1, with TRBD1 as a possible D gene (5 bases). The CDR3 covers 15 residues. Per the germline V gene, CDR1 is SSHAT and CDR2 is FNYEAQ (reference sequence). The CDR3 loop reads CASSTQTASINEQFF. The CDR3 DNA sequence: TGTGCTAGCAGCACACAGACAGCGAGTATTAATGAGCAGTTCTTC.

The rearrangement joins TRBV30 to TRBJ1-1, with D possibly matching TRBD1 (5 bases). CDR1 and CDR2 from the germline V gene are GTSNPN and SVGIG (reference sequence). There are 15 residues in the CDR3. The germline V and J ends were trimmed by 2 bases and 5 bases, with 18 bases remaining between them. The CDR3 bases are TGTGCCTGGAGTAAATTTTCAGGGTGGGGAACTGAAGCTTTCTTT. Protein product: CAWSKFSGWGTEAFF.

This chain's CDR3 is CASSLVTGGNSQPQHF. The CDR3 region has the DNA TGTGCCAGCAGTTTGGTAACAGGGGGCAATAGTCAGCCCCAGCATTTT. The chain is built from TRBV28 and TRBJ1-5; TRBD1 agrees at 9 bases. The germline CDR1 and CDR2 sequences are MDHEN and SYDVKM. The CDR3 is made up of 16 amino acids. After removal of 3 bases from V and 6 bases from J, the junction contained 9 bases not matched to a gene.

The CDR3 loop is CASSGAATNEKLFF. The DNA for the CDR3 is TGTGCCAGCAGTGGGGCTGCAACTAATGAAAAACTGTTTTTT. J is TRBJ1-4 and V is TRBV28; the D gene is possibly TRBD1 (5 bases). CDR3 size: 14 residues. Trimming took 5 bases from V and 0 from J, leaving 7 bases between them. Germline V gives CDR1 MDHEN, CDR2 SYDVKM.

The chain joins TRBV5-8 to TRBJ1-5; 7 bases map to TRBD1. V shed 2 bases, J shed 6 bases, and the junction held 2 bases outside the gene matches. This CDR3 is built from 13 residues. The germline CDR1 and CDR2 sequences are SGHTS and YDEGEE. CDR3: CASSLPGGQPQHF. The CDR3, as DNA: TGTGCCAGCAGCTTACCAGGGGGTCAGCCCCAGCATTTT.

The rearrangement links TRBV6-2 or TRBV6-3 to TRBJ1-5, with 9 bases that match TRBD1. This CDR3 has 15 amino acids. Germline loops: CDR1 MNHEY, CDR2 SVGEGT. The ends lost 0 bases at V and 6 bases at J; junction bases unmatched: 3. The CDR3 reads CASSYSTGGGQPQHF. The CDR3 nucleotides are TGTGCCAGCAGTTACTCAACAGGGGGCGGTCAGCCCCAGCATTTT.

V gene TRBV5-1 combines with J gene TRBJ1-2; 8 bases are a match to TRBD1. Per germline, CDR1 SGHRS and CDR2 YFSETQ. The CDR3 runs 14 residues. V shed 3 bases, J shed 7 bases, and the junction held 8 bases outside the gene matches. In DNA form, the CDR3 reads TGCGCCAGCAGCTGGGAAGGACAGGGCCCTGGCTACACCTTC. The encoded protein is CASSWEGQGPGYTF. Together with reference TRBV5-1 and TRBJ1-2, the CDR3 gives the full variable domain: KAGVTQTPRYLIKTRGQQVTLSCSPISGHRSVSWYQQTPGQGLQFLFEYFSETQRNKGNFPGRFSGRQFSNSRSEMNVSTLELGDSALYLCASSWEGQGPGYTFGSGTRLTVV.

The V gene is TRBV30, the J gene TRBJ2-7; possible D gene TRBD1, 5 bases. Trimming removed 0 bases from V and 5 bases from J, with 17 bases in between. Germline CDR1 and CDR2: GTSNPN and SVGIG (reference sequence). This CDR3 is 15 amino acids long. Written as DNA, the CDR3 is TGTGCCTGGAGTGTCAAATCAGGGAATATCAACGAGCAGTACTTC. Amino acids: CAWSVKSGNINEQYF.

This clone appeared once. J is TRBJ1-1 and V is TRBV29-1; D call uncertain. The ends were cut back, 4 bases at V and 1 base at J, with 7 bases in the middle. There are 12 residues in the CDR3. Germline V gives CDR1 SQVTM, CDR2 ANQGSEA. CDR3 coding DNA: TGCAGCGTTGGATCCGGGAACACTGAAGCTTTCTTT. Residues: CSVGSGNTEAFF.

The chain combines TRBV5-8 with TRBJ2-7, with TRBD1 matching 7 bases. The junction had 2 bases not matched to a gene; V was cut back by 0 bases and J by 2 bases. The length of the CDR3 is 14 residues. The germline V gene has CDR1 SGHTS and CDR2 YDEGEE. The CDR3 sequence: CASSLGTGPYEQYF. CDR3 nucleotides: TGTGCCAGCAGCTTGGGGACAGGCCCCTACGAGCAGTACTTC.

The CDR3 region is CASSYSGGKGANVLTF. The DNA of the CDR3 is TGTGCCAGCAGTTACTCCGGGGGGAAGGGGGCCAACGTCCTGACTTTC. The V call is TRBV6-5, the J call TRBJ2-6, with 7 nucleotides matching TRBD2. Trimming at V came to 0 bases and at J to 4 bases, leaving 3 bases not matched to a gene. The germline V gene has CDR1 MNHEY and CDR2 SVGAGI. The CDR3 loop spans 16 amino acids.

This clone was seen a single time. The chain is built from TRBV6-2 or TRBV6-3 and TRBJ1-1; no clear D. The V gene lost 0 bases and the J gene lost 0 bases, with 17 bases spanning the gap. CDR1 is MNHEY, CDR2 SVGEGT, per germline. This CDR3 comprises 18 residues. This chain's CDR3 is CASSYSEARPVLNTEAFF. In DNA, the CDR3 is TGTGCCAGCAGTTACTCGGAAGCCAGGCCTGTGTTGAACACTGAAGCTTTCTTT.

The chain carries TRBV30 and TRBJ2-4; 9 positions agree with TRBD2. The CDR3 has 13 amino acids. Germline CDR1 GTSNPN, CDR2 SVGIG (reference sequence). The J segment lost 5 bases and the V segment lost 5 bases, leaving 4 bases of the junction unmatched. The CDR3 region is CAWGSGRQNIQYF. The CDR3 DNA is TGTGCCTGGGGAAGCGGGAGGCAAAACATTCAGTACTTC.